A single sample is the source of the 32 T cell receptor beta chains below, sequenced in a study of blood T cell repertoires in COVID-19. TCRdb's copy holds only in-frame clones and misses some; the assay was immunoSEQ multiplex PCR. Here the sample spans 110,000 or so clones, 85% being singletons. Sample: peripheral blood. These TCRs come from a human donor in a cohort sampled during active COVID-19.

The V gene is TRBV7-2, the J gene TRBJ1-2, with D possibly being TRBD1 (6 bases). CDR3 length: 13 amino acids. Germline V gene data show CDR1 as SGHTA and CDR2 as FQGNSA. V dropped 6 bases and J dropped 7 bases, with 15 bases sitting between them. The DNA for the CDR3 is TGTGCCAGCAGATTGGACAGAGGCGGTGGCTACACCTTC. Encoded protein: CASRLDRGGGYTF.

This chain links TRBV5-1 with TRBJ1-6; 10 bases agree with TRBD1. This CDR3 spans 15 amino acids. Germline lookup yields CDR1 SGHRS and CDR2 YFSETQ. J was trimmed by 8 bases and V by 2 bases; bases with no gene match: 4. CDR3 in amino acids: CASSFGDRGDSPLHF. For the CDR3, the DNA is TGCGCCAGCAGCTTCGGGGACAGGGGTGATTCACCCCTCCACTTT.

The V gene is TRBV6-6, the J gene TRBJ1-2; D might be TRBD1 (6 bases). The CDR3 length is 17 residues. Germline V CDR1 and CDR2: MNHNY, SVGAGI (reference sequence). Deletions cut 5 bases from V and 7 bases from J, with 26 bases between. The CDR3 DNA follows: TGTGCCAGCAGTGGATCTCCGGGACAATTAAACTTAGGTGGCTACACCTTC. Protein product: CASSGSPGQLNLGGYTF.

The CDR3 nucleotides are TGCAGTGCAAGTGTGAGCGGGCCCTCCTACAATGAGCAGTTCTTC. It encodes CSASVSGPSYNEQFF. The gene calls are TRBV20-1 and TRBJ2-1; tentative D call: TRBD2 (6 bases). CDR1 and CDR2 from the germline V gene are DFQATT and SNEGSKA (reference sequence). This CDR3 comprises 15 residues. V was clipped by 6 bases and J by 0 bases, with 15 bases between them.

V and J are TRBV28 and TRBJ2-7; D uncertain. V dropped 4 bases and J dropped 3 bases, with 7 bases sitting between them. Per the germline V gene, CDR1 is MDHEN and CDR2 is SYDVKM. The CDR3 loop spans 12 amino acids. Written as DNA, the CDR3 is TGTGCCAGCAGTTCGACTGTCTACGAGCAGTACTTC. This encodes CASSSTVYEQYF.

This clone has only a few counts. CDR3 sequence: CASSESGVGIDTQYF. The CDR3 DNA follows: TGCGCCAGCAGCGAGAGCGGGGTCGGTATAGATACGCAGTATTTT. This chain joins TRBV5-1 and TRBJ2-3; TRBD2 matches at 7 bases. The CDR3 spans 15 residues. Trimming removed 4 bases from V and 5 bases from J; junction bases left unmatched: 10. Germline V gene lookup returns CDR1 SGHRS and CDR2 YFSETQ.

The chain couples TRBV4-3 to TRBJ1-1, with D hard to call. The CDR3 covers 15 residues. Trimming took 1 base from V and 1 from J, leaving 10 bases between them. Germline lookup yields CDR1 LGHNA and CDR2 YSLEER. CDR3 sequence (DNA): TGCGCCAGCAGCCAAGCCATCCGGGGGAACACTGAAGCTTTCTTT. Translating it yields CASSQAIRGNTEAFF.

This clone was recorded only once. The chain is built from TRBV6-2 or TRBV6-3 and TRBJ2-6; TRBD1 aligns across 7 bases. The V gene's germline CDR1 is MNHEY and CDR2 SVGEGT. V shed 4 bases, J shed 1 base, and the junction held 10 bases outside the gene matches. The CDR3 loop spans 18 amino acids. The CDR3 here is CASSSMGQIGSGANVLTF. As DNA, the CDR3 is TGTGCCAGCAGTTCCATGGGACAGATAGGTTCTGGGGCCAACGTCCTGACTTTC.

The chain joins TRBV20-1 to TRBJ2-1, with a weak D call TRBD1 (5 bases). CDR1 is DFQATT and CDR2 is SNEGSKA in the germline V gene (reference sequence). There are 17 residues in the CDR3. Trimming pared 3 bases from V and 1 base from J, leaving 19 bases between. As DNA, the CDR3 is TGCAGTGCTAGTGAGACAGTAGGGGAACCTTCCTACAATGAGCAGTTCTTC. Encoded protein: CSASETVGEPSYNEQFF.

This clone occurred a few times. The rearrangement joins TRBV18 to TRBJ1-6; 8 bases align to TRBD1. CDR3 length: 17 amino acids. Germline V gives CDR1 KGHSH, CDR2 LQKENI. J gave up 10 bases and V 4 bases, and 15 bases lay outside the gene matches. CDR3 protein: CASSLENRGYGWSPLHF. The CDR3 coding sequence is TGTGCCAGCTCACTAGAGAACAGGGGGTACGGATGGTCACCCCTCCACTTT.

This chain links TRBV6-2 or TRBV6-3 with TRBJ1-1; 8 positions agree with TRBD1. V lost 6 bases, J lost 5 bases, and 8 bases stayed unmatched. The CDR3 runs to 14 residues. Germline-derived CDR1 and CDR2 are MNHEY and SVGEGT. CDR3 sequence reads: CASSDRQGSTEAFF. In DNA, the CDR3 is TGTGCCAGCAGCGACAGACAGGGGTCAACTGAAGCTTTCTTT.

This chain joins TRBV4-1 and TRBJ1-5; 7 bases match TRBD1. Unmatched junction bases numbered 7, after V lost 1 base and J lost 7 bases. The CDR3 runs 15 residues. Germline V lookup: CDR1 MGHRA, CDR2 YSYEKL. CDR3 loop: CASSQGRQGGQPQHF. The CDR3 nucleotides read TGCGCCAGCAGCCAAGGTAGACAGGGAGGCCAGCCCCAGCATTTT.

This chain uses TRBV7-8 with TRBJ1-2, with 7 bases lining up with TRBD1. J gave up 4 bases and V 5 bases, and 10 bases lay outside the gene matches. The length of the CDR3 is 15 residues. Looked up from germline, CDR1 is SGHVS and CDR2 is FQNEAQ. CDR3 loop: CASSHGQVASYGYTF. As DNA, the CDR3 is TGTGCCAGCAGCCACGGACAGGTAGCATCCTATGGCTACACCTTC.

This clone was seen only once. The CDR3, as DNA: TGTGCCAGCAGCTTAATGGGCAATGGCTACACCTTC. Its translation: CASSLMGNGYTF. The rearrangement joins TRBV7-9 to TRBJ1-2; D is unclear. This CDR3 is 12 amino acids long. Germline V gene sequence: CDR1 SEHNR, CDR2 FQNEAQ (reference sequence). Trimming took off 2 bases at V and 6 bases at J, with 7 bases between the two ends. Full variable domain (remainder filled in from reference TRBV7-9 and TRBJ1-2): DTGVSQNPRHKITKRGQNVTFRCDPISEHNRLYWYRQTLGQGPEFLTYFQNEAQLEKSRLLSDRFSAERPKGSFSTLEIQRTEQGDSAMYLCASSLMGNGYTFGSGTRLTVV.

The chain employs TRBV10-1 and TRBJ2-7, with 14 nucleotides matching TRBD2. V lost 0 bases, J lost 4 bases, and 8 bases stayed unmatched. The CDR3 has 18 residues. Germline CDR1 is WNHNN and CDR2 is SYGVQD (reference sequence). CDR3 amino acids: CASSESLGLAGAPYEQYF. In nucleotides, the CDR3 is TGCGCCAGCAGTGAGTCCCTGGGACTAGCGGGGGCCCCTTACGAGCAGTACTTC.

This sequence joins TRBV2 and TRBJ2-1, with D perhaps TRBD1 (7 bases). Germline lookup yields CDR1 SNHLY and CDR2 FYNNEI. Trimming took 7 bases from V and 0 from J, leaving 16 bases between them. CDR3 length equals 16 residues. The CDR3 DNA sequence: TGTGCCAGCAACGCCCAGGGGGGACCCTCCTACAATGAGCAGTTCTTC. This sequence encodes CASNAQGGPSYNEQFF.

The rearrangement uses TRBV6-5 and TRBJ2-7, with 13 bases identical to TRBD2. This CDR3 is 15 amino acids long. The J segment lost 3 bases and the V segment lost 5 bases, leaving 4 bases of the junction unmatched. Germline assignment: CDR1 MNHEY and CDR2 SVGAGI. The CDR3 bases are TGTGCCAGCAGTAGGACTAGCGGGGGAAACTACGAGCAGTACTTC. This sequence encodes CASSRTSGGNYEQYF.

The J gene is TRBJ2-1, the V gene TRBV11-2, with TRBD2 identical over 10 bases. The germline V gene has CDR1 SGHAT and CDR2 FQNNGV. The CDR3 is 16 amino acids. The J segment lost 4 bases and the V segment lost 2 bases, leaving 5 bases of the junction unmatched. CDR3 amino acids: CASSLILAGAYNEQFF. The CDR3 DNA reads as TGTGCCAGCAGCTTAATTCTAGCGGGGGCGTACAATGAGCAGTTCTTC.

CDR3 DNA: TGTGCCAGCAGTAACGGAGCCGGCAATCAGCCCCAGCATTTT. Translation: CASSNGAGNQPQHF. The chain employs TRBV6-5 and TRBJ1-5, with D hard to call. The CDR3 has 14 amino acids. CDR1 MNHEY and CDR2 SVGAGI come from the germline V gene. Deletions cut 5 bases from V and 2 bases from J, with 10 bases between.

The genes are TRBV6-5 and TRBJ2-7, with a weak D call TRBD2 (7 bases). Germline-derived CDR1 and CDR2 are MNHEY and SVGAGI. The V gene lost 8 bases and the J gene lost 5 bases, with 19 bases spanning the gap. The CDR3 covers 14 residues. For the CDR3, the DNA is TGTGCCAGCGGAGGTAGGGGGGGCCGACACGAGCAGTACTTC. Translating gives CASGGRGGRHEQYF.

V and J are TRBV20-1 and TRBJ2-5; 7 nucleotides agree with TRBD2. CDR1 is DFQATT, CDR2 SNEGSKA, per germline (reference sequence). CDR3 length: 11 amino acids. J was trimmed by 7 bases and V by 4 bases; bases with no gene match: 3. CDR3 region: CSATPGGTQYF. In DNA, the CDR3 is TGCAGTGCTACGCCGGGGGGGACCCAGTACTTC.

The table lists this clone with a few counts. The chain has TRBV29-1 and TRBJ2-1, with 7 bases identical to TRBD1. This CDR3 contains 13 residues. Germline trimming cut 7 bases from V and 12 bases from J; bases unmatched to any gene: 15. CDR1 and CDR2 (germline): SQVTM, ANQGSEA. The CDR3 coding sequence is TGCAGCGGACCGACAGGGTCCGATGGTGTGCAGTTCTTC. This sequence encodes CSGPTGSDGVQFF.

The genes are TRBV18 and TRBJ1-4; 8 nucleotides match TRBD1. Unmatched junction bases numbered 4, after V lost 1 base and J lost 0 bases. The CDR3 extends over 17 amino acids. The germline gives CDR1 KGHSH, CDR2 LQKENI. CDR3 DNA: TGTGCCAGCTCACCACTTGGGACAGGTGCAACTAATGAAAAACTGTTTTTT. Translated, it gives CASSPLGTGATNEKLFF.

The chain uses TRBV7-2 and TRBJ2-7; D gene uncertain. Germline V gene lookup returns CDR1 SGHTA and CDR2 FQGNSA. Trimming removed 0 bases from V and 4 bases from J, with 13 bases in between. This CDR3 is built from 15 residues. The CDR3 DNA is TGTGCCAGCAGCTTAGCTCCGTCCTCAGCGTACGAGCAGTACTTC. It yields the protein CASSLAPSSAYEQYF.

The rearrangement joins TRBV6-5 to TRBJ1-6; D is perhaps TRBD1 (6 bases). Trimming removed 5 bases at V and 9 bases at J, with 11 bases between. Germline values: CDR1 MNHEY, CDR2 SVGAGI. This CDR3 region has 13 residues. In DNA form, the CDR3 reads TGTGCCAGCAGTCCAGACAGGACTTCACCCCTCCACTTT. As protein: CASSPDRTSPLHF.

This clone was seen a few times. The chain is built from TRBV2 and TRBJ1-3, with D possibly being TRBD1 (5 bases). CDR1 and CDR2 from the germline V gene are SNHLY and FYNNEI. The V end lost 4 bases, the J end lost 4 bases, and 11 bases lay between the germline ends. This CDR3 comprises 14 residues. The CDR3 DNA reads as TGTGCCAGCAGTGGGGCCGCAGGGGGAAACACCATATATTTT. Amino acids: CASSGAAGGNTIYF.

This clone was observed once. The J gene is TRBJ2-6, the V gene TRBV5-1, with TRBD1 matching 7 bases. The V and J ends lost 1 base and 7 bases, in that order; junction bases with no gene match: 14. Germline-derived CDR1 and CDR2 are SGHRS and YFSETQ. The CDR3 runs 18 residues. In nucleotides, the CDR3 is TGCGCCAGCAGCTTGACAGGGGCCTCCTCAAAAGGAGCCAACGTCCTGACTTTC. Encoded protein: CASSLTGASSKGANVLTF. Based on the CDR3 plus reference TRBV5-1 and TRBJ2-6, the full variable domain is KAGVTQTPRYLIKTRGQQVTLSCSPISGHRSVSWYQQTPGQGLQFLFEYFSETQRNKGNFPGRFSGRQFSNSRSEMNVSTLELGDSALYLCASSLTGASSKGANVLTFGAGSRLTVL.

The chain combines TRBV12-5 with TRBJ2-5; 9 bases align to TRBD1. Germline V gene data show CDR1 as LGHNT and CDR2 as FRNRAP. J was trimmed by 4 bases and V by 2 bases; bases with no gene match: 14. CDR3 size: 18 residues. CDR3 residues: CASGLSYSRDRVLETQYF. CDR3 coding DNA: TGTGCTAGTGGTTTGTCCTACAGCCGGGACAGGGTTTTAGAGACCCAGTACTTC.

The V and J genes are TRBV7-8 and TRBJ2-4; D might be TRBD1 (5 bases). Deletions cut 0 bases from V and 8 bases from J, with 8 bases between. In germline, CDR1 is SGHVS, CDR2 FQNEAQ. This CDR3 comprises 13 residues. CDR3 sequence: CASSLAQADIQYF. DNA of the CDR3: TGTGCCAGCAGCTTAGCACAGGCGGACATTCAGTACTTC. The full variable domain, its missing parts supplied by reference TRBV7-8 and TRBJ2-4, is GAGVSQSPRYKVAKRGQDVALRCDPISGHVSLFWYQQALGQGPEFLTYFQNEAQLDKSGLPSDRFFAERPEGSVSTLKIQRTQQEDSAVYLCASSLAQADIQYFGAGTRLSVL.

The chain joins TRBV4-2 to TRBJ2-5; possible D gene TRBD1, 5 bases. The CDR3 extends over 17 amino acids. The germline V and J ends were trimmed by 0 bases and 4 bases, with 18 bases remaining between them. CDR1 and CDR2 (germline): LGHNA, YNFKEQ. The CDR3 sequence is CASSQEEYQQAGETQYF. The CDR3, as DNA: TGTGCCAGCAGCCAAGAGGAATATCAACAGGCTGGAGAGACCCAGTACTTC.

The CDR3 DNA is TGTGCCAGCAGTTCCCCGGAGAGTAGCGGGTACAATGAGCAGTTCTTC. Its protein product is CASSSPESSGYNEQFF. V and J are TRBV6-6 and TRBJ2-1, with 7 bases fitting TRBD2. Germline V gene data show CDR1 as MNHNY and CDR2 as SVGAGI (reference sequence). V was pared by 4 bases and J by 4 bases, with 10 bases of the junction left unmatched. The CDR3 runs 16 residues.

The gene calls are TRBV9 and TRBJ2-7, with 9 nucleotides matching TRBD1. Germline trimming cut 1 base from V and 3 bases from J; bases unmatched to any gene: 5. Looked up from germline, CDR1 is SGDLS and CDR2 is YYNGEE. The CDR3 covers 15 residues. CDR3 loop: CASSVTGTGIYEQYF. CDR3 DNA sequence: TGTGCCAGCAGCGTAACCGGGACAGGGATCTACGAGCAGTACTTC.